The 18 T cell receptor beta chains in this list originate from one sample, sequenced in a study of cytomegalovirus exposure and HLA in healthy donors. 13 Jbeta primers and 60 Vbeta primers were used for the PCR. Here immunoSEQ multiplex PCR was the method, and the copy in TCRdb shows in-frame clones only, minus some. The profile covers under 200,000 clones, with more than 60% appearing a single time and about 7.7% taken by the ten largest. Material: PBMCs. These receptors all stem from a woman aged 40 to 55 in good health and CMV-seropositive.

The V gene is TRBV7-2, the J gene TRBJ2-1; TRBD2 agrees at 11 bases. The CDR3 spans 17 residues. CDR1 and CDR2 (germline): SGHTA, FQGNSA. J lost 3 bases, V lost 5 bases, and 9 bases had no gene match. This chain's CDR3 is CASSPTTGTSGYNEQFF. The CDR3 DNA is TGTGCCAGCAGCCCAACAACCGGGACTAGCGGCTACAATGAGCAGTTCTTC.

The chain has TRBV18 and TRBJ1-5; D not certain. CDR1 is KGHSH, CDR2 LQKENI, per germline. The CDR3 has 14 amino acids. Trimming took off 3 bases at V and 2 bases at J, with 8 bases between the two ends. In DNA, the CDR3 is TGTGCCAGCTCACCGGGAGAAGGCAATCAGCCCCAGCATTTT. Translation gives CASSPGEGNQPQHF.

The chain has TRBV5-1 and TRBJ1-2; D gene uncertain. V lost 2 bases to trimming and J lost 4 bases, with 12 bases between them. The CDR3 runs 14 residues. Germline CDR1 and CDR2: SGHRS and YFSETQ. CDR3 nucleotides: TGCGCCAGCAGCTTAATACAAAATGGCTATGGCTACACCTTC. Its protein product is CASSLIQNGYGYTF.

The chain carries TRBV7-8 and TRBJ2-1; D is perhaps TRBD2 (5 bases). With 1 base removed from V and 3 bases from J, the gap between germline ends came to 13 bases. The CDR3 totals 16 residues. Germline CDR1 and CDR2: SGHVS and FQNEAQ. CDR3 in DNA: TGTGCCAGCAGCTTAGAGCTCAGACTATTCTACAATGAGCAGTTCTTC. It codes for CASSLELRLFYNEQFF.

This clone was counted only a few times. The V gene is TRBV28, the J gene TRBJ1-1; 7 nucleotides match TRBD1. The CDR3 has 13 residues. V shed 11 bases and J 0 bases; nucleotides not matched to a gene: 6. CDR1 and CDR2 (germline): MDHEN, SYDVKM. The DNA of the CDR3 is TGTGCCGCGCGACAGGGATTGAACACTGAAGCTTTCTTT. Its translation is CAARQGLNTEAFF.

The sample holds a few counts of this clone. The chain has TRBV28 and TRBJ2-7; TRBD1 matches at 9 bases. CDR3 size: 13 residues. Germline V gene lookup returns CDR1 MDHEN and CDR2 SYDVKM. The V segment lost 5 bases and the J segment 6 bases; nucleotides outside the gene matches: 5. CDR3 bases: TGTGCCAGCAGTATGAACAGGGGGCGCGAGCAGTACTTC. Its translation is CASSMNRGREQYF.

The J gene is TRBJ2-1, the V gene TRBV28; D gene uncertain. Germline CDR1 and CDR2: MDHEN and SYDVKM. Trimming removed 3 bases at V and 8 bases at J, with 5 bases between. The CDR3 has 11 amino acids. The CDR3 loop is CASSFGHEQFF. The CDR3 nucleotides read TGTGCCAGCAGTTTTGGGCATGAGCAGTTCTTC.

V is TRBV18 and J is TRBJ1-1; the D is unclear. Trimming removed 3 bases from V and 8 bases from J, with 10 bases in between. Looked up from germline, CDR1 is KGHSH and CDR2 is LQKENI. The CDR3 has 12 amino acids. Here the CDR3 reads CASSPGEGEAFF. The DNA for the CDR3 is TGTGCCAGCTCACCCGGTGAGGGAGAAGCTTTCTTT.

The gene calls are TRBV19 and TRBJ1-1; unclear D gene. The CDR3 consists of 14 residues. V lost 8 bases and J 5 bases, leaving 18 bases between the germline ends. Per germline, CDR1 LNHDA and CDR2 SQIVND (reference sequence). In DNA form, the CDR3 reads TGTGCCAGTTACGCGAGGGCCTTCACTACTGAAGCTTTCTTT. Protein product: CASYARAFTTEAFF. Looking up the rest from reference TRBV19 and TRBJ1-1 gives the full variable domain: DGGITQSPKYLFRKEGQNVTLSCEQNLNHDAMYWYRQDPGQGLRLIYYSQIVNDFQKGDIAEGYSVSREKKESFPLTVTSAQKNPTAFYLCASYARAFTTEAFFGQGTRLTVV.

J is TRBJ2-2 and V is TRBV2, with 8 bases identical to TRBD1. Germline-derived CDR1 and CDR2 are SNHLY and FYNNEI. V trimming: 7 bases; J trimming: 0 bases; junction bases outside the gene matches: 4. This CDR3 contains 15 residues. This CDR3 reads CASTPDRANTGELFF. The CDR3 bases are TGTGCCAGCACGCCGGACAGGGCGAACACCGGGGAGCTGTTTTTT.

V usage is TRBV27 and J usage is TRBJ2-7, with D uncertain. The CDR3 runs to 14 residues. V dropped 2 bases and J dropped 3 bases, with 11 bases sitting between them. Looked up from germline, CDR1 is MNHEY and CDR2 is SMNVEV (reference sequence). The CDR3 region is CASSLGVRHYEQYF. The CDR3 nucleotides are TGTGCCAGCAGTTTAGGTGTCAGGCACTACGAGCAGTACTTC.

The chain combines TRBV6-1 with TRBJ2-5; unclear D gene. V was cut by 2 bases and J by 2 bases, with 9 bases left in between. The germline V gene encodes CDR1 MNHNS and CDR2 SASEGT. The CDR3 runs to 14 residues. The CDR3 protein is CASSEIGRQETQYF. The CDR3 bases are TGTGCCAGCAGTGAAATTGGCAGACAAGAGACCCAGTACTTC.

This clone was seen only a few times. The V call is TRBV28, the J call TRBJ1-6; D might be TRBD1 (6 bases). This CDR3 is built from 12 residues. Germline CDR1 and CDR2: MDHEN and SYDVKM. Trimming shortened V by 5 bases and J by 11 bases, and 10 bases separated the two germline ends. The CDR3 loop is CASSTGKAPLHF. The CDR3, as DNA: TGTGCCAGCAGTACAGGGAAGGCACCCCTCCACTTT.

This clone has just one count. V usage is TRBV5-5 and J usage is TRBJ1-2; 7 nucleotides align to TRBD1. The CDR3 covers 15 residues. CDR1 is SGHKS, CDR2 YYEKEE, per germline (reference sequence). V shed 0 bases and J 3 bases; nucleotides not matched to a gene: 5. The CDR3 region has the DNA TGTGCCAGCAGCTTGGGGCAGGGGGATTACTATGGCTACACCTTC. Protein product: CASSLGQGDYYGYTF.

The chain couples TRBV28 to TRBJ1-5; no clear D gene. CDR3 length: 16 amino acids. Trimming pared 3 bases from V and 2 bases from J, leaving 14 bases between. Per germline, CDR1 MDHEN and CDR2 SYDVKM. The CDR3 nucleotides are TGTGCCAGCAGTTTGGCTGGGCCGCGGGGCAATCAGCCCCAGCATTTT. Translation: CASSLAGPRGNQPQHF.

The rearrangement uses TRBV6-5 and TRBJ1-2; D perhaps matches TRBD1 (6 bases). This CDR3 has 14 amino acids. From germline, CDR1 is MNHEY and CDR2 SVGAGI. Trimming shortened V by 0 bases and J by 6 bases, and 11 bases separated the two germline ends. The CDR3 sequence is CASSYSNREDGYTF. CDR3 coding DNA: TGTGCCAGCAGTTACTCGAACAGGGAAGATGGCTACACCTTC.

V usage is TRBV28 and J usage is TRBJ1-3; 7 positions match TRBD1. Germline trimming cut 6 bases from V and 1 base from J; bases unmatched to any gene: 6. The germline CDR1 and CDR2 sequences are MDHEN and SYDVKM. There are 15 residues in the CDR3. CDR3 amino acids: CASSPGTASGNTIYF. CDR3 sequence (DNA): TGTGCCAGCAGCCCCGGGACAGCGTCTGGAAACACCATATATTTT.

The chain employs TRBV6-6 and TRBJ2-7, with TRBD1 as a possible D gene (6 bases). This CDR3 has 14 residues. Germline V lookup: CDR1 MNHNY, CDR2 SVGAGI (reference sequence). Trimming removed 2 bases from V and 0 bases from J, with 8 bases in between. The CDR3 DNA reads TGTGCCAGCAGTTACGGGGACACCTCCTACGAGCAGTACTTC. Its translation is CASSYGDTSYEQYF.